The 26 T cell receptor beta chains below come from one sample, sequenced in a study of T cell responses to AZD1222 COVID-19 vaccine. Measured with immunoSEQ multiplex PCR; TCRdb has only the in-frame clones, and not every one. Here the sample spans about 150,000 clones, roughly 90% being singletons. The specimen was peripheral blood, collected 28 days after the second AZD1222 dose. The receptors originated from an adult who received the AZD1222 COVID-19 vaccine.

In this sample, this clone turned up once. The identical CDR3 is also encoded by other nucleotide sequences in the sample. The V call is TRBV18, the J call TRBJ1-1; D remains unclear. The V end lost 3 bases, the J end lost 0 bases, and 2 bases lay between the germline ends. This CDR3 contains 12 residues. The V gene's germline CDR1 is KGHSH and CDR2 LQKENI. Here the CDR3 reads CASSPLNTEAFF. CDR3 nucleotides: TGTGCCAGCTCACCCCTGAACACTGAAGCTTTCTTT.

The chain uses TRBV18 and TRBJ1-6; D may be TRBD1 (6 bases). This CDR3 comprises 15 residues. Trimming removed 3 bases at V and 4 bases at J, with 10 bases between. CDR1 KGHSH and CDR2 LQKENI come from the germline V gene. The DNA for the CDR3 is TGTGCCAGCTCACCTGAGGGGGGATATAATTCACCCCTCCACTTT. Protein sequence: CASSPEGGYNSPLHF.

The chain combines TRBV3-1 (or the pseudogene TRBV3-2) with TRBJ1-1, with unresolved D. The V gene's germline CDR1 is LGHDT and CDR2 YNNKEL (reference sequence). This CDR3 spans 13 amino acids. Trimming pared 2 bases from V and 1 base from J, leaving 5 bases between. The CDR3 region has the DNA TGTGCCAGCAGCCAAACGGAGAACACTGAAGCTTTCTTT. Its translation is CASSQTENTEAFF.

Of note for this clone: Other nucleotide sequences in the sample specify the same CDR3. The chain uses TRBV11-2 and TRBJ2-5, with TRBD2 as a possible D gene (7 bases). Germline loops: CDR1 SGHAT, CDR2 FQNNGV. The CDR3 length is 16 residues. Trimming took 5 bases from V and 2 from J, leaving 18 bases between them. The CDR3 DNA is TGTGCCAGCAGCCTGGGGGCTAGCGGATCTCAAGAGACCCAGTACTTC. Translating it yields CASSLGASGSQETQYF. Filled out from reference TRBV11-2 and TRBJ2-5, the complete variable domain reads EAGVAQSPRYKIIEKRQSVAFWCNPISGHATLYWYQQILGQGPKLLIQFQNNGVVDDSQLPKDRFSAERLKGVDSTLKIQPAKLEDSAVYLCASSLGASGSQETQYFGPGTRLLVL.

CDR3 in amino acids: CASSIAGFGYTF. CDR3 sequence (DNA): TGTGCCAGTAGTATAGCAGGGTTCGGCTACACCTTC. The chain links TRBV19 to TRBJ1-2; D possibly corresponds to TRBD1 (5 bases). With 1 base removed from V and 8 bases from J, the gap between germline ends came to 8 bases. Germline loops: CDR1 LNHDA, CDR2 SQIVND (reference sequence). The CDR3 is 12 amino acids. Full variable domain (remainder filled in from reference TRBV19 and TRBJ1-2): DGGITQSPKYLFRKEGQNVTLSCEQNLNHDAMYWYRQDPGQGLRLIYYSQIVNDFQKGDIAEGYSVSREKKESFPLTVTSAQKNPTAFYLCASSIAGFGYTFGSGTRLTVV.

CDR3: CASSQDEAGAGGLPGELFF. CDR3 DNA: TGTGCCAGCAGCCAAGACGAGGCTGGGGCGGGAGGCCTGCCCGGGGAGCTGTTTTTT. This chain joins TRBV3-1 (or the pseudogene TRBV3-2) and TRBJ2-2; TRBD2 agrees at 8 bases. CDR3 length equals 19 residues. V shed 0 bases, J shed 6 bases, and the junction held 15 bases outside the gene matches. CDR1 is LGHDT, CDR2 YNNKEL, per germline (reference sequence).

The chain employs TRBV29-1 and TRBJ1-1, with D unclear. The germline CDR1 and CDR2 sequences are SQVTM and ANQGSEA. This CDR3 comprises 14 residues. This CDR3 is CSFYPPEMNTEAFF. The CDR3 nucleotides are TGCAGTTTTTACCCCCCGGAGATGAACACTGAAGCTTTCTTT.

V usage is TRBV5-1 and J usage is TRBJ2-7, with 10 bases lining up with TRBD2. The length of the CDR3 is 17 residues. The germline V gene has CDR1 SGHRS and CDR2 YFSETQ. Trimming removed 4 bases from V and 1 base from J; junction bases left unmatched: 11. In nucleotides, the CDR3 is TGCGCCAGCAGCCCGTGGGGGGGACTAGCGAGTTCCTACGAGCAGTACTTC. Its protein is CASSPWGGLASSYEQYF.

This clone was counted only a few times. J is TRBJ1-3 and V is TRBV4-1; D unclear. CDR1 MGHRA and CDR2 YSYEKL come from the germline V gene. The germline V and J ends were trimmed by 3 bases and 0 bases, with 9 bases remaining between them. CDR3 size: 15 residues. The CDR3 reads CASSQEGVSGNTIYF. The CDR3, as DNA: TGCGCCAGCAGCCAGGAGGGAGTCTCTGGAAACACCATATATTTT.

The CDR3 coding sequence is TGTGCCAGCAGCCGGGATAGTTATAATTCACCCCTCCACTTT. It specifies CASSRDSYNSPLHF. The gene calls are TRBV7-9 and TRBJ1-6; D not certain. Trimming took off 5 bases at V and 4 bases at J, with 9 bases between the two ends. From germline, CDR1 is SEHNR and CDR2 FQNEAQ (reference sequence). This CDR3 spans 14 amino acids.

V gene TRBV19 combines with J gene TRBJ2-1; D remains unclear. The CDR3 runs 14 residues. CDR1 and CDR2 (germline): LNHDA, SQIVND (reference sequence). Trimming took 8 bases from V and 3 from J, leaving 14 bases between them. The CDR3 nucleotides are TGTGCCAGTTCCCCGAGCTCCTACTACAATGAGCAGTTCTTC. Its protein is CASSPSSYYNEQFF. Based on the CDR3 plus reference TRBV19 and TRBJ2-1, the full variable domain is DGGITQSPKYLFRKEGQNVTLSCEQNLNHDAMYWYRQDPGQGLRLIYYSQIVNDFQKGDIAEGYSVSREKKESFPLTVTSAQKNPTAFYLCASSPSSYYNEQFFGPGTRLTVL.

The rearrangement uses TRBV19 and TRBJ1-2; the match to TRBD1 covers 9 bases. CDR1 LNHDA and CDR2 SQIVND come from the germline V gene (reference sequence). The CDR3 totals 13 residues. Trimming cost V 6 bases and J 6 bases; bases outside gene matches: 5. This CDR3 is CASSRQGVDGYTF. The CDR3 DNA reads TGTGCCAGTAGCCGACAGGGGGTAGATGGCTACACCTTC. Full variable domain (outside the CDR3, taken from reference TRBV19 and TRBJ1-2): DGGITQSPKYLFRKEGQNVTLSCEQNLNHDAMYWYRQDPGQGLRLIYYSQIVNDFQKGDIAEGYSVSREKKESFPLTVTSAQKNPTAFYLCASSRQGVDGYTFGSGTRLTVV.

The chain recombines TRBV4-1 with TRBJ2-1; D is possibly TRBD1 or TRBD2 (5 bases each). This CDR3 spans 13 amino acids. Germline-derived CDR1 and CDR2 are MGHRA and YSYEKL. Trimming pared 3 bases from V and 11 bases from J, leaving 14 bases between. CDR3 bases: TGCGCCAGCAGCCAGGCAACCGGGACCCAGCAGTTCTTC. Its translation: CASSQATGTQQFF.

The chain uses TRBV7-8 and TRBJ2-3; no clear D gene. This CDR3 has 13 residues. CDR1 is SGHVS, CDR2 FQNEAQ, per germline. V was clipped by 5 bases and J by 7 bases, with 13 bases between them. CDR3 amino acids: CASSPSTPYTQYF. The DNA for the CDR3 is TGTGCCAGCAGCCCATCCACCCCATATACGCAGTATTTT.

This chain joins TRBV3-1 (or the pseudogene TRBV3-2) and TRBJ2-7; 8 positions match TRBD1. V shed 3 bases and J 4 bases; nucleotides not matched to a gene: 2. Germline lookup yields CDR1 LGHDT and CDR2 YNNKEL (reference sequence). The CDR3 covers 13 residues. Here the CDR3 reads CASSQDRAYEQYF. The CDR3 DNA reads as TGTGCCAGCAGCCAGGACAGGGCGTACGAGCAGTACTTC.

The chain is built from TRBV7-9 and TRBJ1-5; D is possibly TRBD1 (6 bases). Trimming stripped 4 bases from V and 3 bases from J, with 10 bases between. Germline CDR1 and CDR2: SEHNR and FQNEAQ (reference sequence). The CDR3 has 14 residues. The CDR3 DNA reads as TGTGCCAGCAGCTCGGGGGCAGACAATCAGCCCCAGCATTTT. Protein product: CASSSGADNQPQHF.

The chain combines TRBV6-1 with TRBJ2-3, with 7 bases matching TRBD1. There are 16 residues in the CDR3. Germline trimming cut 4 bases from V and 6 bases from J; bases unmatched to any gene: 13. Germline V gene lookup returns CDR1 MNHNS and CDR2 SASEGT. The CDR3 sequence is CASSVGTVLTGDTQYF. Written as DNA, the CDR3 is TGTGCCAGCAGTGTCGGGACAGTACTAACTGGGGATACGCAGTATTTT.

The rearrangement uses TRBV6-1 and TRBJ2-7; 12 nucleotides align to TRBD2. The germline gives CDR1 MNHNS, CDR2 SASEGT. The CDR3 has 17 amino acids. The ends lost 0 bases at V and 3 bases at J; junction bases unmatched: 6. DNA for the CDR3: TGTGCCAGCAGTGAAGCCCAAGGACTAGCGGGATTCTACGAGCAGTACTTC. Translation: CASSEAQGLAGFYEQYF.

V and J are TRBV3-1 (or the pseudogene TRBV3-2) and TRBJ2-1; weak D call: TRBD2 (6 bases). The CDR3 runs 16 residues. Trimming stripped 4 bases from V and 8 bases from J, with 21 bases between. Germline loops: CDR1 LGHDT, CDR2 YNNKEL (reference sequence). CDR3 in DNA: TGTGCCAGCAGCCCAATGACTCGGTCGGGAGTGGATGAGCAGTTCTTC. Translation: CASSPMTRSGVDEQFF.

The chain recombines TRBV6-5 with TRBJ2-1, with 7 bases matching TRBD1. The ends lost 2 bases at V and 12 bases at J; junction bases unmatched: 10. Germline lookup yields CDR1 MNHEY and CDR2 SVGAGI. The CDR3 runs 14 residues. CDR3 sequence reads: CASSYVSGGDWQFF. The DNA for the CDR3 is TGTGCCAGCAGTTACGTCTCAGGGGGTGATTGGCAGTTCTTC.

The chain joins TRBV5-8 to TRBJ2-1, with 10 bases lining up with TRBD2. The V and J ends lost 1 base and 10 bases, in that order; junction bases with no gene match: 8. The CDR3 is 15 amino acids. Per germline, CDR1 SGHTS and CDR2 YDEGEE. The CDR3: CASSLRSLAGVEQFF. The CDR3 DNA follows: TGTGCCAGCAGCTTGAGGTCCCTAGCGGGAGTGGAGCAGTTCTTC.

The gene calls are TRBV18 and TRBJ2-5; tentative D call: TRBD2 (6 bases). Trimming cost V 2 bases and J 5 bases, with 18 bases left between them. The germline gives CDR1 KGHSH, CDR2 LQKENI. This CDR3 region has 16 residues. DNA of the CDR3: TGTGCCAGCTCACCAGTCGCGGGAAACGCCCACGAGACCCAGTACTTC. Amino acid sequence: CASSPVAGNAHETQYF.

The V and J genes are TRBV6-5 and TRBJ1-4; D is perhaps TRBD1 (5 bases). There are 15 residues in the CDR3. Germline V gene lookup returns CDR1 MNHEY and CDR2 SVGAGI. Trimming cost V 6 bases and J 6 bases, with 17 bases left between them. The CDR3 DNA follows: TGTGCCAGCAGCTCGGGGACCCCGAAGGATGAAAAACTGTTTTTT. Translation gives CASSSGTPKDEKLFF.

V is TRBV15 and J is TRBJ2-5, with D possibly TRBD1 on 5 matching bases. Germline V gene data show CDR1 as LNHNV and CDR2 as YYDKDF (reference sequence). V was clipped by 1 base and J by 2 bases, with 8 bases between them. This CDR3 comprises 14 residues. The CDR3: CATSRAGPQETQYF. The CDR3 DNA reads TGTGCCACCAGCAGAGCAGGGCCACAAGAGACCCAGTACTTC.

This chain links TRBV21-1 with TRBJ2-1; TRBD2 is taken as the D call from the table, unchecked against the DNA. TRBV21-1 is assigned pseudogene status. The CDR3 runs to 17 residues. This CDR3 reads CASPKRGRAKVYNEQFF. As DNA, the CDR3 is TGTGCCAGCCCGAAGCGAGGGAGGGCTAAGGTCTACAATGAGCAGTTCTTC.

The genes are TRBV27 and TRBJ2-1; possible D gene TRBD1, 6 bases. Germline CDR1 and CDR2: MNHEY and SMNVEV (reference sequence). The CDR3 consists of 14 residues. Trimming took 1 base from V and 8 from J, leaving 12 bases between them. The CDR3 sequence: CASSLLQGIDEQFF. The CDR3 bases are TGTGCCAGCAGTTTATTACAGGGTATCGATGAGCAGTTCTTC.